Sequencing of this TCR beta chain was carried out in a study of T cells after yellow fever vaccination. There are 15 residues in the CDR3. CDR1 KGHDR and CDR2 SFDVKD come from the germline V gene. Trimming removed 3 bases at V and 9 bases at J, with 17 bases between. This clonotype showed up many times. MiXCR was run by TCRdb on the 5' RACE reads, yielding one entry per CDR3 protein. The table has under 250,000 distinct CDR3 sequences, less than 9% seen once; the top ten hold about 0.85%. Here the sequenced sample was CD4+ T cells sorted from PBMCs, taken 15 days after the yellow fever booster vaccination. The TCR originated in a young man who received the YFV17D yellow fever vaccine. The chain has TRBV24-1 and TRBJ2-1; the D gene could be TRBD1 or TRBD2 (6 bases each). The CDR3 here is CATSDPGGTFSEQFF. The CDR3, as DNA: TGTGCCACCAGTGATCCCGGCGGGACATTCAGTGAGCAGTTCTTC.